This record looks at one T cell receptor (beta chain) sequence and its context. The repertoire was sequenced with immunoSEQ multiplex PCR; TCRdb's copy has only in-frame clones and lacks some. The table lists about 51,000 clones, about nine tenths of them singletons. These data are taken from a study of control samples from healthy donors and cancer patients. The V end lost 3 bases, the J end lost 0 bases, and 6 bases lay between the germline ends. The CDR3 is 14 amino acids. Per germline, CDR1 LNHDA and CDR2 SQIVND (reference sequence). The chain carries TRBV19 and TRBJ2-1; no clear D. Sequenced sample: PBMCs. This receptor was taken from a man aged 50 to 60 with head and neck cancer. The CDR3 loop is CASSIKSSYNEQFF. The DNA of the CDR3 is TGTGCCAGTAGTATCAAGAGCTCCTACAATGAGCAGTTCTTC.